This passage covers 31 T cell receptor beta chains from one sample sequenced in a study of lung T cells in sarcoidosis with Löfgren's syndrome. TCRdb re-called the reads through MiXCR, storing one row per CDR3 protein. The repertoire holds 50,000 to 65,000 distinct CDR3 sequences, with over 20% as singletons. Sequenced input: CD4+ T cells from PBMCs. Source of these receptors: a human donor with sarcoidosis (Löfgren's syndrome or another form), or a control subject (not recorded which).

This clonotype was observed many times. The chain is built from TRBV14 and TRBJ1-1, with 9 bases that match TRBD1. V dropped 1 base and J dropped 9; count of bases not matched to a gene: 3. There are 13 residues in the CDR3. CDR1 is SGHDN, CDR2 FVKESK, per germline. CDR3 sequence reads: CASSQGTGAQAFF. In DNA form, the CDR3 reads TGTGCCAGCAGCCAAGGGACAGGGGCTCAAGCTTTCTTT.

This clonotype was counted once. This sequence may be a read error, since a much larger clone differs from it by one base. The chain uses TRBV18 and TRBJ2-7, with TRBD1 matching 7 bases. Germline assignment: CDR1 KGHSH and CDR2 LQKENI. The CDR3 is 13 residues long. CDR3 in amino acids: CASSSRQGYEQCF. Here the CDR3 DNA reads TGTGCCAGCTCATCTCGACAGGGCTACGAGCAGTGCTTC.

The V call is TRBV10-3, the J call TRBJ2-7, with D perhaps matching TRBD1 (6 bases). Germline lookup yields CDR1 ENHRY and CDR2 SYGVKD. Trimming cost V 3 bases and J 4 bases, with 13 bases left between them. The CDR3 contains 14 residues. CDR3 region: CAISESRGSYEQYV. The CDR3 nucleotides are TGTGCCATCAGTGAATCTAGGGGGAGTTACGAGCAGTACGTC.

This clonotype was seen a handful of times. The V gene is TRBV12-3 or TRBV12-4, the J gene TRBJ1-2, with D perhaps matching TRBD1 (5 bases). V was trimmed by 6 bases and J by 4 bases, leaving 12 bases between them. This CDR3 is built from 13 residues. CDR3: CASRLTGSYGYTF. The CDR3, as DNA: TGTGCCAGCAGATTAACAGGCAGCTATGGCTACACCTTC.

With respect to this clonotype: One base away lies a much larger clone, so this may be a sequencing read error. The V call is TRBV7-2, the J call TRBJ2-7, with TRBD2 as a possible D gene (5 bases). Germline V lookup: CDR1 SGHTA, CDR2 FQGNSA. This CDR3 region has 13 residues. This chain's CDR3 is CASSLVGVGEQCF. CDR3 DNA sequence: TGTGCCAGCAGCTTAGTCGGGGTTGGTGAGCAGTGCTTC.

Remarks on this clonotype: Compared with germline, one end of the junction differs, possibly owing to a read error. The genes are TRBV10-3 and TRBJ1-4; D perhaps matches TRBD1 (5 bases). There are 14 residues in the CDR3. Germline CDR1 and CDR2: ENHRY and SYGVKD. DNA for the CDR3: TGTGCCATCAGTCCCGGGACCCCCAATGAAGAACTGTTTTTT. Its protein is CAISPGTPNEELFF.

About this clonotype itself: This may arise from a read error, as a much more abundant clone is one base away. CDR3 DNA: TGTGCCATCGGGAAAAACAGAGACACTGGAGCTTTCTTT. Amino acid sequence: CAIGKNRDTGAFF. The chain employs TRBV10-3 and TRBJ1-1; no clear D gene. The CDR3 runs to 13 residues. Germline-derived CDR1 and CDR2 are ENHRY and SYGVKD.

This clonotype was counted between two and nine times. The CDR3 loop reads CASSARSGTGRPYEQYV. The CDR3 bases are TGTGCCAGCAGCGCCCGGTCCGGGACAGGCAGACCCTACGAGCAGTACGTC. This chain connects TRBV2 to TRBJ2-7; 8 bases are a match to TRBD1. J gave up 2 bases and V 6 bases, and 15 bases lay outside the gene matches. CDR1 is SNHLY, CDR2 FYNNEI, per germline. The CDR3 has 17 residues.

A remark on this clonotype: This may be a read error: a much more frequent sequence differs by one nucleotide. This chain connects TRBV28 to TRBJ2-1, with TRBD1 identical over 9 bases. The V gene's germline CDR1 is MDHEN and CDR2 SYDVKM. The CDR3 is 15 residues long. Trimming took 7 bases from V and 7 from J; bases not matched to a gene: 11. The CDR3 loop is CASKSSGTGPNEQFF. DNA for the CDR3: TGTGCCAGCAAGTCGTCCGGGACAGGGCCAAATGAGCAGTTCTTC.

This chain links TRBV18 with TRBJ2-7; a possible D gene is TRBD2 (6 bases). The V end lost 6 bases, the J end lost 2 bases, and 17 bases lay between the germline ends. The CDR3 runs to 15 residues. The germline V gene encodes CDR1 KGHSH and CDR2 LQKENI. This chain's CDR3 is CASSPGAGRPYEQYV. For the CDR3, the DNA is TGTGCCAGCTCCCCGGGAGCAGGGCGACCCTACGAGCAGTACGTC.

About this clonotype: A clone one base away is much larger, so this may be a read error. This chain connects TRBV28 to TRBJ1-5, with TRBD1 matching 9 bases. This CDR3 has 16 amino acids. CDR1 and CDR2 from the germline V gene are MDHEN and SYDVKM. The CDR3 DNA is TGTGCCAGCAGCCCGACAGGGGGAGGAGGCAATCAGCCCCAGCGTTTT. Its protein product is CASSPTGGGGNQPQRF.

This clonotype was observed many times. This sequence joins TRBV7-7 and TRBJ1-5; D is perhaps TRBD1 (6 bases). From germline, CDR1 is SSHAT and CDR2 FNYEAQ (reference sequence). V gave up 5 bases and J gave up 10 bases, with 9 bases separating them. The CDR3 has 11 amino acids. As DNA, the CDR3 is TGTGCCAGCAGCCCACAGGGCCCCCAGCATTTT. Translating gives CASSPQGPQHF.

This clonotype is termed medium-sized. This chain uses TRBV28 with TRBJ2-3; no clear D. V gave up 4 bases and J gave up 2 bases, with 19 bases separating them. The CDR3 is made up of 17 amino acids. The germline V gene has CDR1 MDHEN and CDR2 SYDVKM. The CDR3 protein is CASSSPLRLWDTDTQYF. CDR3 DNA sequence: TGTGCCAGCAGTTCTCCACTCCGACTTTGGGACACAGATACGCAGTATTTT.

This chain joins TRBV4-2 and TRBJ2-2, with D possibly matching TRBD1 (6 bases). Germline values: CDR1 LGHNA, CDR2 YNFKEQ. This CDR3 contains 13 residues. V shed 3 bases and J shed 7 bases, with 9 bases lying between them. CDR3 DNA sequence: TGTGCCAGCAGCCATGAGGGGGACGGGGAGCTGTTTTTT. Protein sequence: CASSHEGDGELFF.

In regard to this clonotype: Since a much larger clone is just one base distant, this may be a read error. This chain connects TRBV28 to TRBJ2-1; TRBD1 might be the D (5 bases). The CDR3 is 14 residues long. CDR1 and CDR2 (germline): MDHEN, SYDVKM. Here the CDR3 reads CVSQDSSSYNEQFF. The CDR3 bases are TGTGTCAGCCAAGACAGCAGCTCCTACAATGAGCAGTTCTTC.

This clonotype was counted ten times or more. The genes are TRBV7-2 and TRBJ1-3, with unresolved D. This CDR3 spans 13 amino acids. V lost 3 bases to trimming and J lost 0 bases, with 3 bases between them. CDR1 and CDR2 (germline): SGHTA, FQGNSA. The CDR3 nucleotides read TGTGCCAGCAGCTTGGACTCTGGAAACACCATATATTTT. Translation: CASSLDSGNTIYF.

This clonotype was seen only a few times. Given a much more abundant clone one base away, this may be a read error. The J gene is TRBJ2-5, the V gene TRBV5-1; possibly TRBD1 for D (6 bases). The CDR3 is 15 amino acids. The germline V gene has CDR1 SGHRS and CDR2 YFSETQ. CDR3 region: CASSLYTGSQETRYF. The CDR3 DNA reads TGCGCCAGCAGCTTGTATACAGGGAGCCAGGAGACCCGGTACTTC.

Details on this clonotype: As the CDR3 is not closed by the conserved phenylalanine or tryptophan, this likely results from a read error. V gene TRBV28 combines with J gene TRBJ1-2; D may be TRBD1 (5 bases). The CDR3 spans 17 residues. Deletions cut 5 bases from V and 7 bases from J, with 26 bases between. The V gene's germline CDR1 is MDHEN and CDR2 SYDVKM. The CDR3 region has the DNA TGTGCCAGCAGTGGAGCAGGACAAGTTAATGCTGGGTTTGGCTACACCCTC. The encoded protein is CASSGAGQVNAGFGYTL.

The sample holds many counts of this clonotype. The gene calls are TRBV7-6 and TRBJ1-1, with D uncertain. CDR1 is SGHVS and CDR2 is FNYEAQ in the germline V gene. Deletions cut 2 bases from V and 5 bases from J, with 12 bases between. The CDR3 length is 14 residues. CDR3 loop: CASSLQPGNTEAFF. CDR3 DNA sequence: TGTGCCAGCAGCTTACAGCCAGGTAATACTGAAGCTTTCTTT.

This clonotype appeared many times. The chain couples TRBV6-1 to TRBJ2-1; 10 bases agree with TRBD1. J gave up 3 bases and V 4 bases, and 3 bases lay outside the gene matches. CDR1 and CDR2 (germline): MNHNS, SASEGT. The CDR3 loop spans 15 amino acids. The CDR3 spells CASSGRTGGYNEQFF. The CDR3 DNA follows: TGTGCCAGCAGTGGACGGACAGGGGGCTACAATGAGCAGTTCTTC.

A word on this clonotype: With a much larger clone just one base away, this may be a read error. As DNA, the CDR3 is TGTGCCAGCAGCACCGGCCCCGTTGACACTGAAGCTTTCTTT. Encoded protein: CASSTGPVDTEAFF. J is TRBJ1-1 and V is TRBV9, with D uncertain. The CDR3 extends over 14 amino acids. Germline V gives CDR1 SGDLS, CDR2 YYNGEE. The V end lost 4 bases, the J end lost 3 bases, and 13 bases lay between the germline ends. The entire variable domain, with the rest obtained from reference TRBV9 and TRBJ1-1, is as follows: DSGVTQTPKHLITATGQRVTLRCSPRSGDLSVYWYQQSLDQGLQFLIQYYNGEERAKGNILERFSAQQFPDLHSELNLSSLELGDSALYFCASSTGPVDTEAFFGQGTRLTVV.

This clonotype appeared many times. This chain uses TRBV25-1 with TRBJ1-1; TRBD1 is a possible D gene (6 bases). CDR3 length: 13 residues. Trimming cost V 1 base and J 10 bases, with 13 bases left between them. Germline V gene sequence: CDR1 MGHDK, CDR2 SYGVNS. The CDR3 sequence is CASSESETGGAFF. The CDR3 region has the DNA TGTGCCAGCAGTGAATCTGAGACAGGTGGAGCTTTCTTT.

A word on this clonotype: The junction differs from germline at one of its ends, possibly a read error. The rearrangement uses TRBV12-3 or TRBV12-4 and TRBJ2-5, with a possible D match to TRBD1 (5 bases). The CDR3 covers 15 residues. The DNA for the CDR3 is TGTGCCAGCAGTTTTGGTTTACAGGCTCAAGAGGCCCAGTACTTC. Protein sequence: CASSFGLQAQEAQYF.

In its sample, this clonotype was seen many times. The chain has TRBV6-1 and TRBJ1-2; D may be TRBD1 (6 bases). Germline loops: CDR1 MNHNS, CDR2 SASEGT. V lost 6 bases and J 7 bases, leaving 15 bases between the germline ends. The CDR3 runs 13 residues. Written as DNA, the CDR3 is TGTGCCAGCAGCCCTCCAGGGGCGGGTGGCTACACCTTC. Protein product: CASSPPGAGGYTF.

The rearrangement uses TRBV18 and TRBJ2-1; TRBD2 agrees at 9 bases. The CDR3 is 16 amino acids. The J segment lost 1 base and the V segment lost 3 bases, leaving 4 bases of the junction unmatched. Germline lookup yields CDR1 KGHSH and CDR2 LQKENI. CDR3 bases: TGTGCCAGCTCACCGGGGAGCGGGGGGTCCTACAATGAGCAGTTCTTC. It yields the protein CASSPGSGGSYNEQFF.

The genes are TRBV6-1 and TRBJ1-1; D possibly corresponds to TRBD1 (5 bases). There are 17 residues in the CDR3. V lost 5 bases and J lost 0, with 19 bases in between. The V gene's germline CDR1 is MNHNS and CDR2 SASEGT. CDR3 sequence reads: CASSYRGGGGMNTEAFF. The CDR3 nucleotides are TGTGCCAGCAGTTATAGGGGCGGAGGAGGGATGAACACTGAAGCTTTCTTT.

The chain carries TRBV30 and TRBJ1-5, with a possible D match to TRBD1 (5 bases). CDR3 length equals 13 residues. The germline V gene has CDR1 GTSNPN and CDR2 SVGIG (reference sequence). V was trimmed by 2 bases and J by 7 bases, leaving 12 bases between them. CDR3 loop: CAWSPRQGQPQHF. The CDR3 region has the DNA TGTGCCTGGAGTCCCCGCCAGGGACAGCCCCAGCATTTT.

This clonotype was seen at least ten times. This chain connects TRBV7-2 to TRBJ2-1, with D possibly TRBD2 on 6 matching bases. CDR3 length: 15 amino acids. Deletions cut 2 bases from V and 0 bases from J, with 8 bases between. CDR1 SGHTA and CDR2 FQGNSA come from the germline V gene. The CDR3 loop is CASSLIAVSYNEQFF. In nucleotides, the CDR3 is TGTGCCAGCAGCTTAATAGCGGTCTCCTACAATGAGCAGTTCTTC.

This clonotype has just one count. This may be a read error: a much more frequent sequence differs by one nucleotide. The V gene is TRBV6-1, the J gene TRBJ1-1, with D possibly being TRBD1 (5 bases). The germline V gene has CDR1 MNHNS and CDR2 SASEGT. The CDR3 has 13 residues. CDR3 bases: TGTGCCAGCAGTGCAGGGAGGTGGACTGAAGCTCTCTTT. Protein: CASSAGRWTEALF.

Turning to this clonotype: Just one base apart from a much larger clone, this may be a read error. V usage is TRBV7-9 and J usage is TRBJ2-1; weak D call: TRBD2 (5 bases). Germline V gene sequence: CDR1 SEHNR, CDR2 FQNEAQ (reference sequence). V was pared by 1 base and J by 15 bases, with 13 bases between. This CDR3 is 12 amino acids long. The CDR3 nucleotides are TGTGCCAGCAGCTTAGGTGGGAGAGTACGGTTCTTC. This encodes CASSLGGRVRFF. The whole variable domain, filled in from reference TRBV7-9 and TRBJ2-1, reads DTGVSQNPRHKITKRGQNVTFRCDPISEHNRLYWYRQTLGQGPEFLTYFQNEAQLEKSRLLSDRFSAERPKGSFSTLEIQRTEQGDSAMYLCASSLGGRVRFFGPGTRLTVL.

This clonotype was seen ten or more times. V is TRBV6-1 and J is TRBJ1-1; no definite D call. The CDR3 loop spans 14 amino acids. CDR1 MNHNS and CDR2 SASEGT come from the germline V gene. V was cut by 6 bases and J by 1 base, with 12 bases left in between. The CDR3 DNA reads TGTGCCAGCAGCCCTTCGTTGTCGAACACTGAAGCTTTCTTT. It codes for CASSPSLSNTEAFF.